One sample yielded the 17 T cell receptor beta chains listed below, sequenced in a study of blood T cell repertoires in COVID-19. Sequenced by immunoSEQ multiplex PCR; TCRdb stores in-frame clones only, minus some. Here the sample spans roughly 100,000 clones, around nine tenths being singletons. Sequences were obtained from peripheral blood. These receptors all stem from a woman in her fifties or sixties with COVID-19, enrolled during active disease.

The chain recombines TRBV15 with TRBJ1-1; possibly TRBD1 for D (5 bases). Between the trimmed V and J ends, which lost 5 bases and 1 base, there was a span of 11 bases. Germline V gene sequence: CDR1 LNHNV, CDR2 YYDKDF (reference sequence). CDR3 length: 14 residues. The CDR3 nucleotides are TGTGCCACCAGCCACCCGCAGGGGAACACTGAAGCTTTCTTT. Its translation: CATSHPQGNTEAFF. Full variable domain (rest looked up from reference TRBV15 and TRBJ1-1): DAMVIQNPRYQVTQFGKPVTLSCSQTLNHNVMYWYQQKSSQAPKLLFHYYDKDFNNEADTPDNFQSRRPNTSFCFLDIRSPGLGDTAMYLCATSHPQGNTEAFFGQGTRLTVV.

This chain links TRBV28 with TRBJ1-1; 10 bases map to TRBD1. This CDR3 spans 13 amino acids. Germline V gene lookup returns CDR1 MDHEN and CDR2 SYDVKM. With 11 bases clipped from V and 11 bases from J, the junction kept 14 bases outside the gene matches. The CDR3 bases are TGTGCCCAAGGGGACAGGGGCAGTCGTGAGGCTTTCTTT. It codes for CAQGDRGSREAFF.

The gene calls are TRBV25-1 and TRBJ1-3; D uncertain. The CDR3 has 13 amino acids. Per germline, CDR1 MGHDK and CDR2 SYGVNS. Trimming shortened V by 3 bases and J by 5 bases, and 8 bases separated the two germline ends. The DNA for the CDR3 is TGTGCCAGCAGTGATGCGGGGAGAAACACCATATATTTT. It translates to CASSDAGRNTIYF.

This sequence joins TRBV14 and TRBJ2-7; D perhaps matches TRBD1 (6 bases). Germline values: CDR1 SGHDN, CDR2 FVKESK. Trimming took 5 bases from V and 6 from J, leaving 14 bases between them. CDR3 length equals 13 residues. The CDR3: CASSTPNRVEQYF. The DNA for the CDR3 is TGTGCCAGCAGCACACCCAACAGGGTCGAGCAGTACTTC. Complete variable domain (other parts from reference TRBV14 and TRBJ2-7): EAGVTQFPSHSVIEKGQTVTLRCDPISGHDNLYWYRRVMGKEIKFLLHFVKESKQDESGMPNNRFLAERTGGTYSTLKVQPAELEDSGVYFCASSTPNRVEQYFGPGTRLTVT.

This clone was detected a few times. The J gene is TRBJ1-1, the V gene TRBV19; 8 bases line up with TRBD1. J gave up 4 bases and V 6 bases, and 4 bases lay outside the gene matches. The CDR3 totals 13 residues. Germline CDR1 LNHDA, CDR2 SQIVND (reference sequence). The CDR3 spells CASRQTGVTEAFF. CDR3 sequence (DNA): TGTGCCAGTAGACAGACAGGGGTCACTGAAGCTTTCTTT.

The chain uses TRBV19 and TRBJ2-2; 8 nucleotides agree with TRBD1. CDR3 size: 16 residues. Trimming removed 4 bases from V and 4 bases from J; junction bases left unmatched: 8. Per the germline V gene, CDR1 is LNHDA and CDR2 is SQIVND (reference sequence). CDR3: CASSTRGHQGTGELFF. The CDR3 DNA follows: TGTGCCAGTAGTACCAGGGGGCACCAGGGCACCGGGGAGCTGTTTTTT.

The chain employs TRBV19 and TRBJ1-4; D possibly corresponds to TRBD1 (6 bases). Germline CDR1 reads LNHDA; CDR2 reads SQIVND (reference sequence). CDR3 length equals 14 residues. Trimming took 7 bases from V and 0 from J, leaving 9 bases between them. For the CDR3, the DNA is TGTGCCAGTAAGGACAGCACAACTAATGAAAAACTGTTTTTT. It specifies CASKDSTTNEKLFF. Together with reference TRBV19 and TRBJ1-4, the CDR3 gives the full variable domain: DGGITQSPKYLFRKEGQNVTLSCEQNLNHDAMYWYRQDPGQGLRLIYYSQIVNDFQKGDIAEGYSVSREKKESFPLTVTSAQKNPTAFYLCASKDSTTNEKLFFGSGTQLSVL.

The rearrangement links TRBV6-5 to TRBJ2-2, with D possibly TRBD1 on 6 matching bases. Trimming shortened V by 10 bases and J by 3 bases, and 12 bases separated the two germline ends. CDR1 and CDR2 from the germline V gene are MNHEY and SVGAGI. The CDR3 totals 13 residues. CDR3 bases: TGTGCCACCCAGGGGCGCTACACCGGGGAGCTGTTTTTT. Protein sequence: CATQGRYTGELFF.

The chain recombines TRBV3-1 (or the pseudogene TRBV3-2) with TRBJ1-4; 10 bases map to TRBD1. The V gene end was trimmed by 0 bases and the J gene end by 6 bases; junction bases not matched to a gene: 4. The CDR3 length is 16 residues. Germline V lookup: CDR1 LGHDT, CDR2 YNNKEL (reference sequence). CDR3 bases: TGTGCCAGCAGCCAAGAAGACAGGGGGCGCGATGAAAAACTGTTTTTT. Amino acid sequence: CASSQEDRGRDEKLFF.

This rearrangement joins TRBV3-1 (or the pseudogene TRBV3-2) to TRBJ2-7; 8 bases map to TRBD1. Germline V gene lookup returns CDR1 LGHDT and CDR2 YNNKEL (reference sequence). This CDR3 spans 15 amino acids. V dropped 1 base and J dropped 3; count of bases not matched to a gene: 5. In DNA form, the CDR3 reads TGTGCCAGCAGCCAAGGGGCCAGGGGGCGCTACGAGCAGTACGTC. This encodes CASSQGARGRYEQYV.

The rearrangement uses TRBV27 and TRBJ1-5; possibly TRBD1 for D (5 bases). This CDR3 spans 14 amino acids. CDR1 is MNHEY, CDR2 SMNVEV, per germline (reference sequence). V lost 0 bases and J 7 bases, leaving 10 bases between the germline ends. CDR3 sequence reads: CASSLSGGLQPQHF. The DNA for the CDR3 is TGTGCCAGCAGTTTATCCGGGGGTTTGCAGCCCCAGCATTTT.

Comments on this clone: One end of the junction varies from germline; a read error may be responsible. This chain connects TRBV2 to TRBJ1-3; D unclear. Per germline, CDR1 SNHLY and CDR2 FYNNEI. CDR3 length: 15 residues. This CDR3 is CASTEGYFSGNTIYF. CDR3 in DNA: TGTGCCAGCACTGAAGGGTACTTCTCTGGAAACACCATATATTTT.

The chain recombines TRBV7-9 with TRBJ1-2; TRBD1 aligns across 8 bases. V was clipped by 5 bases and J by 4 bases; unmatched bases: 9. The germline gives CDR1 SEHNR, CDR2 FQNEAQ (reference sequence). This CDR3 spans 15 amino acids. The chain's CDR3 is CASSIRTGGSYGYTF. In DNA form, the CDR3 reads TGTGCCAGCAGCATCCGTACAGGGGGGAGCTATGGCTACACCTTC.

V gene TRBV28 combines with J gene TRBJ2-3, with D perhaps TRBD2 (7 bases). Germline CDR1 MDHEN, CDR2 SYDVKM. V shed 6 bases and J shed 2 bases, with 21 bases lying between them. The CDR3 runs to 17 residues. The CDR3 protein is CASSPEGGARFTDTQYF. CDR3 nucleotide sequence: TGTGCCAGCAGCCCAGAGGGGGGGGCGAGGTTCACAGATACGCAGTATTTT. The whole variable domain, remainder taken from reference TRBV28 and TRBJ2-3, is DVKVTQSSRYLVKRTGEKVFLECVQDMDHENMFWYRQDPGLGLRLIYFSYDVKMKEKGDIPEGYSVSREKKERFSLILESASTNQTSMYLCASSPEGGARFTDTQYFGPGTRLTVL.

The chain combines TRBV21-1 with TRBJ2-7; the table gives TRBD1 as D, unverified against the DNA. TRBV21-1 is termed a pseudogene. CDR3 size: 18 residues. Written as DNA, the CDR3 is TGTGCCAGCAGCTTACCTCTCTCCGGGACAGGGCATTCCTACGAGCAGTACGTC. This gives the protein CASSLPLSGTGHSYEQYV.

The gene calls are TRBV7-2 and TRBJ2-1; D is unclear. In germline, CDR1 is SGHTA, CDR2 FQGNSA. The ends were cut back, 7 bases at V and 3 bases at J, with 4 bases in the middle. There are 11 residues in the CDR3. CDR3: CASTLYNEQFF. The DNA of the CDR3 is TGTGCCAGCACCCTCTACAATGAGCAGTTCTTC.

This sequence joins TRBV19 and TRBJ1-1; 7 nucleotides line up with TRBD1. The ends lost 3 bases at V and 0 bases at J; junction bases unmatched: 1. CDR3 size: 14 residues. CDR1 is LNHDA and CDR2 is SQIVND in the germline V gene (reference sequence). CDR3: CASSMGTVNTEAFF. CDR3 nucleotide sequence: TGTGCCAGTAGTATGGGGACAGTGAACACTGAAGCTTTCTTT.